The 4 T cell receptor beta chains presented below share a single source sample, sequenced in a study of blood T cell repertoires in COVID-19. Method: immunoSEQ multiplex PCR; TCRdb's copy keeps in-frame clones and lacks some. The data contain about 130,000 clones, 90% of them singletons. Sequencing was performed on peripheral blood. All receptors derive from a man aged 50 to 59 with active COVID-19.

This clone was seen a few times. The V gene is TRBV5-4, the J gene TRBJ1-1, with D perhaps TRBD1 (6 bases). The germline V gene has CDR1 SGHNT and CDR2 YYREEE (reference sequence). The CDR3 sequence is 14 residues long. The V and J ends lost 5 bases and 2 bases respectively, with 13 bases between them. The CDR3 here is CASSKPGHNTEAFF. The CDR3 nucleotides are TGTGCCAGCAGTAAGCCGGGACACAACACTGAAGCTTTCTTT.

This clone was recorded a few times. The gene calls are TRBV5-1 and TRBJ2-5; possibly TRBD2 for D (5 bases). The CDR3 contains 13 residues. The germline gives CDR1 SGHRS, CDR2 YFSETQ. V was trimmed by 0 bases and J by 5 bases, leaving 8 bases between them. Written as DNA, the CDR3 is TGCGCCAGCAGCTTGGATAGGGAGGAGACCCAGTACTTC. Translation gives CASSLDREETQYF. Using reference TRBV5-1 and TRBJ2-5 for the parts outside the CDR3, the full variable domain is KAGVTQTPRYLIKTRGQQVTLSCSPISGHRSVSWYQQTPGQGLQFLFEYFSETQRNKGNFPGRFSGRQFSNSRSEMNVSTLELGDSALYLCASSLDREETQYFGPGTRLLVL.

The genes are TRBV6-1 and TRBJ1-6; possibly TRBD1 for D (6 bases). Trimming left V 3 bases short and J 7 bases short, with 10 bases between. This CDR3 region has 14 residues. The germline gives CDR1 MNHNS, CDR2 SASEGT. Here the CDR3 DNA reads TGTGCCAGCAGTGACGAAGGGGGAAATTCACCCCTCCACTTT. Translation: CASSDEGGNSPLHF.

The chain links TRBV7-2 to TRBJ2-7; 8 bases map to TRBD2. Germline CDR1 is SGHTA and CDR2 is FQGNSA. Trimming removed 8 bases from V and 6 bases from J; junction bases left unmatched: 12. The length of the CDR3 is 14 residues. The CDR3 loop is CASSVAGRESEQYV. CDR3 DNA sequence: TGTGCCAGCTCCGTAGCGGGGCGGGAGAGCGAGCAGTACGTC.